The 27 T cell receptor beta chains presented below share a single source sample, sequenced in a study of shared clonotypes between healthy human individuals. The assay was immunoSEQ multiplex PCR, and TCRdb's table has in-frame clones only and misses some. The table includes roughly 530,000 clones, around 96% detected once. Specimen: naive CD4+ T cells sorted from blood. As for subset: CD45RA+ positively selected. The receptor set was obtained from a woman aged 25 to 45 in good health.

Of note for this clone: Other nucleotide sequences from this sample produce the same CDR3. The chain carries TRBV28 and TRBJ1-3, with D possibly matching TRBD1 (6 bases). CDR3 length: 14 residues. The V end was cut by 5 bases, the J end by 4 bases, with 12 bases between. Germline CDR1 and CDR2: MDHEN and SYDVKM. The CDR3 nucleotides are TGTGCCAGCAGTCCACCGGGACAAGGAAACACCATATATTTT. Its translation is CASSPPGQGNTIYF.

This clone is a singleton in its sample. At the DNA level, this CDR3 is encoded by other sequences in the same sample as well. The V call is TRBV5-4, the J call TRBJ2-7; the D gene is possibly TRBD1 (5 bases). V lost 2 bases, J lost 3 bases, and 9 bases lay in between. Germline values: CDR1 SGHNT, CDR2 YYREEE (reference sequence). This CDR3 is built from 13 residues. The CDR3, as DNA: TGTGCCAGCAGCTTCGGACAAAACTACGAGCAGTACTTC. Protein sequence: CASSFGQNYEQYF.

J is TRBJ1-6 and V is TRBV13; the D gene is possibly TRBD1 (5 bases). CDR1 and CDR2 from the germline V gene are PRHDT and FYEKMQ (reference sequence). The CDR3 covers 17 residues. Trimming removed 5 bases at V and 10 bases at J, with 24 bases between. CDR3 region: CASSLHRQPFFGSPLHF. CDR3 nucleotide sequence: TGTGCCAGCAGCCTACACCGACAGCCCTTCTTTGGGTCACCCCTCCACTTT.

This chain uses TRBV4-2 with TRBJ2-1; D ambiguous. Between the trimmed V and J ends, which lost 0 bases and 7 bases, there was a span of 10 bases. CDR3 length equals 14 residues. CDR1 and CDR2 (germline): LGHNA, YNFKEQ. The CDR3 nucleotides are TGTGCCAGCAGCCAAGAGAGATTGTGGAATGAGCAGTTCTTC. It specifies CASSQERLWNEQFF.

The rearrangement links TRBV27 to TRBJ1-1; 8 nucleotides match TRBD1. V shed 4 bases, J shed 5 bases, and the junction held 3 bases outside the gene matches. Germline CDR1 reads MNHEY; CDR2 reads SMNVEV (reference sequence). The CDR3 has 13 residues. CDR3 region: CASSWQGATEAFF. Here the CDR3 DNA reads TGTGCCAGCAGTTGGCAGGGGGCGACTGAAGCTTTCTTT.

The CDR3 here is CASSLSLGTGSHEQYF. For the CDR3, the DNA is TGTGCCAGCAGTTTAAGTCTAGGGACAGGGAGTCACGAGCAGTACTTC. This chain links TRBV28 with TRBJ2-7; 9 nucleotides match TRBD1. After removal of 2 bases from V and 5 bases from J, the junction contained 10 bases not matched to a gene. Germline-derived CDR1 and CDR2 are MDHEN and SYDVKM. The CDR3 loop spans 16 amino acids.

The chain couples TRBV27 to TRBJ2-7, with D possibly TRBD2 on 5 matching bases. The germline V gene has CDR1 MNHEY and CDR2 SMNVEV (reference sequence). Trimming left V 4 bases short and J 5 bases short, with 18 bases between. This CDR3 comprises 15 residues. The DNA of the CDR3 is TGTGCCAGCAGTTCCTGGCGGGCGGCGGTCCACGAGCAGTACTTC. Translating it yields CASSSWRAAVHEQYF.

The chain is built from TRBV14 and TRBJ1-6, with D hard to call. V dropped 4 bases and J dropped 10 bases, with 14 bases sitting between them. The CDR3 runs 14 residues. Germline V gene data show CDR1 as SGHDN and CDR2 as FVKESK. The CDR3 here is CASSPDGIGSPLHF. DNA for the CDR3: TGTGCCAGCAGCCCCGATGGGATTGGGTCACCCCTCCACTTT.

This clone was recorded only once. The V call is TRBV7-8, the J call TRBJ2-5; 9 bases agree with TRBD1. The assigned J gene may be wrong: the sequence end matches TRBJ2-7 better. This CDR3 has 14 residues. CDR1 and CDR2 (germline): SGHVS, FQNEAQ. The CDR3: CASSGDRVRVEQYF. The CDR3 nucleotides read TGTGCCAGCAGCGGGGACAGGGTACGAGTCGAGCAGTACTTC.

This chain uses TRBV27 with TRBJ1-5, with a weak D call TRBD1 (5 bases). V was clipped by 9 bases and J by 4 bases, with 13 bases between them. This CDR3 comprises 13 residues. Germline CDR1 and CDR2: MNHEY and SMNVEV (reference sequence). CDR3 protein: CARDPRVNQPQHF. The CDR3 DNA reads TGTGCCAGAGACCCCAGGGTAAATCAGCCCCAGCATTTT.

The chain uses TRBV5-1 and TRBJ2-1; 8 bases are shared with TRBD2. From germline, CDR1 is SGHRS and CDR2 YFSETQ. V was pared by 0 bases and J by 4 bases, with 6 bases of the junction left unmatched. The CDR3 length is 16 residues. The DNA for the CDR3 is TGCGCCAGCAGCTTGGGGGCGGGAGGACGGTACAATGAGCAGTTCTTC. Amino acids: CASSLGAGGRYNEQFF.

The V and J genes are TRBV21-1 and TRBJ2-1; the D segment call TRBD1 is taken from the table without a DNA check. TRBV21-1 is classified as a pseudogene. This CDR3 spans 14 amino acids. Here the CDR3 DNA reads TGTGCCAGCAGCATCGACAGGGATAGCAATGAGCAGTTCTTC. It is translated as CASSIDRDSNEQFF.

The chain joins TRBV28 to TRBJ1-5; tentatively, D is TRBD1 (5 bases). Germline CDR1 and CDR2: MDHEN and SYDVKM. CDR3 length: 17 amino acids. V lost 3 bases and J lost 0, with 15 bases in between. The CDR3 DNA reads TGTGCCAGCAGTTTGGTGGGACGGCGATATAGCAATCAGCCCCAGCATTTT. This encodes CASSLVGRRYSNQPQHF.

The chain carries TRBV10-2 and TRBJ2-5, with 7 bases lining up with TRBD2. Losses at the gene ends were 7 bases for V and 5 bases for J; bases not matched to a gene: 7. The CDR3 extends over 13 amino acids. The germline CDR1 and CDR2 sequences are WSHSY and SAAADI. This CDR3 is CASTMSREETQYF. CDR3 in DNA: TGCGCCAGCACTATGTCGCGGGAGGAGACCCAGTACTTC.

The V gene is TRBV5-8, the J gene TRBJ2-7; 10 bases are a match to TRBD2. V was pared by 2 bases and J by 0 bases, with 11 bases of the junction left unmatched. This CDR3 contains 18 residues. Germline lookup yields CDR1 SGHTS and CDR2 YDEGEE. In DNA form, the CDR3 reads TGTGCCAGCAGCTTACGATCTAGCGGGAGCCCACGCTCCTACGAGCAGTACTTC. Its protein is CASSLRSSGSPRSYEQYF. The full variable domain, its missing parts supplied by reference TRBV5-8 and TRBJ2-7, is EAGVTQSPTHLIKTRGQQATLRCSPISGHTSVYWYQQALGLGLQFLLWYDEGEERNRGNFPPRFSGRQFPNYSSELNVNALELEDSALYLCASSLRSSGSPRSYEQYFGPGTRLTVT.

This chain links TRBV28 with TRBJ2-6; TRBD2 matches at 9 bases. Germline values: CDR1 MDHEN, CDR2 SYDVKM. V shed 5 bases, J shed 0 bases, and the junction held 20 bases outside the gene matches. This CDR3 spans 22 amino acids. CDR3 coding DNA: TGTGCCAGCAGTGTACCCGACGGTCGTCCCGCGGGAGGGGTCTCTGGGGCCAACGTCCTGACTTTC. It encodes CASSVPDGRPAGGVSGANVLTF.

The CDR3 protein is CASTLGQGFGQPQHF. The CDR3 DNA follows: TGTGCCAGCACCTTGGGACAGGGGTTCGGACAGCCCCAGCATTTT. The chain carries TRBV28 and TRBJ1-5, with 10 bases fitting TRBD1. Germline CDR1 reads MDHEN; CDR2 reads SYDVKM. The V and J ends lost 7 bases and 7 bases, in that order; junction bases with no gene match: 10. The CDR3 is made up of 15 amino acids.

The chain combines TRBV2 with TRBJ2-7; 11 nucleotides agree with TRBD2. V lost 6 bases to trimming and J lost 2 bases; unmatched junction nucleotides: 3. Germline-derived CDR1 and CDR2 are SNHLY and FYNNEI. This CDR3 contains 14 residues. The CDR3 bases are TGTGCCAGCAGCGGACTAGCGGGCGCCTACGAGCAGTACTTC. Translating it yields CASSGLAGAYEQYF.

The chain has TRBV4-2 and TRBJ2-2; D unclear. Trimming shortened V by 10 bases and J by 1 base, and 16 bases separated the two germline ends. The V gene's germline CDR1 is LGHNA and CDR2 YNFKEQ. The length of the CDR3 is 15 residues. CDR3 DNA: TGTGCCAACCAGTCGGGCTACAAGAACACCGGGGAGCTGTTTTTT. This gives the protein CANQSGYKNTGELFF.

The V call is TRBV6-1, the J call TRBJ1-1; D remains unclear. CDR3 length equals 13 residues. Trimming pared 3 bases from V and 6 bases from J, leaving 11 bases between. Germline V lookup: CDR1 MNHNS, CDR2 SASEGT. CDR3 region: CASSDRPLSEAFF. The CDR3 nucleotides are TGTGCCAGCAGTGATCGGCCCTTATCTGAAGCTTTCTTT.

This chain links TRBV6-1 with TRBJ2-7; no reliable D call. Germline V gene sequence: CDR1 MNHNS, CDR2 SASEGT. This CDR3 is 15 amino acids long. V lost 3 bases, J lost 3 bases, and 15 bases lay in between. The CDR3 nucleotides are TGTGCCAGCAGTGACATATCCGGGTCCCACTACGAGCAGTACTTC. Residues: CASSDISGSHYEQYF.

The chain carries TRBV27 and TRBJ1-1; the D is unclear. This CDR3 contains 13 residues. V lost 2 bases, J lost 3 bases, and 7 bases lay in between. Germline V gene lookup returns CDR1 MNHEY and CDR2 SMNVEV (reference sequence). CDR3 in amino acids: CASSLRGYTEAFF. CDR3 coding DNA: TGTGCCAGCAGTTTACGAGGGTACACTGAAGCTTTCTTT.

The chain carries TRBV18 and TRBJ1-5; perhaps TRBD1 as D (5 bases). V was shortened by 2 bases and J by 5 bases, with 16 bases between the two germline ends. Germline assignment: CDR1 KGHSH and CDR2 LQKENI. This CDR3 has 16 residues. In nucleotides, the CDR3 is TGTGCCAGCTCACCAACCCCCCAGGGCTTGGATCAGCCCCAGCATTTT. This encodes CASSPTPQGLDQPQHF. Supplemented by reference TRBV18 and TRBJ1-5, the full variable domain reads NAGVMQNPRHLVRRRGQEARLRCSPMKGHSHVYWYRQLPEEGLKFMVYLQKENIIDESGMPKERFSAEFPKEGPSILRIQQVVRGDSAAYFCASSPTPQGLDQPQHFGDGTRLSIL.

The rearrangement links TRBV5-1 to TRBJ2-5; 8 positions agree with TRBD1. With V trimmed by 3 bases and J by 2 bases, 6 bases remained unmatched. The germline CDR1 and CDR2 sequences are SGHRS and YFSETQ. The CDR3 runs 15 residues. CDR3: CASSSPTGDQETQYF. The CDR3 DNA sequence: TGCGCCAGCAGCTCCCCGACAGGGGATCAAGAGACCCAGTACTTC.

This chain joins TRBV18 and TRBJ2-5; D is tentatively TRBD1 or TRBD2 (5 bases each). The DNA end lines up better with TRBJ2-7; the J call may be wrong. The CDR3 totals 15 residues. Germline V gives CDR1 KGHSH, CDR2 LQKENI. The DNA of the CDR3 is TGTGCCAGCTCGGCCGGGACCCCGACGGTCAACGAGCAGTACTTC. Translated: CASSAGTPTVNEQYF.

The chain recombines TRBV6-1 with TRBJ2-5, with D uncertain. V lost 4 bases, J lost 2 bases, and 2 bases lay in between. This CDR3 has 11 amino acids. Germline V gene sequence: CDR1 MNHNS, CDR2 SASEGT. CDR3 nucleotide sequence: TGTGCCAGCAGTGGACAAGAGACCCAGTACTTC. Encoded protein: CASSGQETQYF.

CDR3 DNA sequence: TGCAGCGTCGGCGCGGACGCCTCCTACGAGCAGTACTTC. Amino acid sequence: CSVGADASYEQYF. The genes are TRBV29-1 and TRBJ2-7; D unresolved. Germline lookup yields CDR1 SQVTM and CDR2 ANQGSEA. The CDR3 has 13 amino acids. Trimming removed 6 bases from V and 0 bases from J, with 12 bases in between.